A selection of T cell receptor beta chains follows, all from one sample in a study of blood T cell repertoires in COVID-19. TCRdb's table, derived via immunoSEQ multiplex PCR, lists solely in-frame clones and lacks some. The table shows more than 300,000 clones, with roughly nine tenths occurring only once. The sample taken for sequencing was PBMCs or T cells enriched from blood (not recorded which). The source of these receptors is a woman aged 25 to 45 who had recovered from COVID-19. The CDR3 runs from the conserved cysteine through the conserved F or W. D genes are given only for firm matches.

CDR3aa,CDR3nt,d_gene,v_gene,len,j_gene
CASSRAQGNGYTF,TGTGCCAGCAGCCGGGCACAGGGCAACGGCTACACCTTC,.,TRBV9,13,TRBJ1-2
CAWSAPPLRVAGTKRSTDTQYF,TGTGCCTGGAGTGCCCCCCCATTGAGGGTAGCGGGGACGAAAAGGAGCACAGATACGCAGTATTTT,TRBD2,TRBV30,22,TRBJ2-3
CASSVGIQGIYGYTF,TGTGCCAGCAGCGTAGGAATACAGGGAATCTATGGCTACACCTTC,.,TRBV9,15,TRBJ1-2
CASSNLGRGRAEAFF,TGTGCCAGCAGCAATCTGGGCAGGGGGCGCGCTGAAGCTTTCTTT,.,TRBV21-1,15,TRBJ1-1
CASSQSSGAGNTIYF,TGTGCCAGCAGCCAATCGTCAGGCGCTGGAAACACCATATATTTT,.,TRBV16,15,TRBJ1-3
CASRRQGTSNTGELFF,TGTGCCAGCAGGCGACAGGGGACCTCGAACACCGGGGAGCTGTTTTTT,TRBD1,TRBV27,16,TRBJ2-2
CASSWGTGPLRELFF,TGCGCCAGCAGCTGGGGGACAGGCCCCCTCCGAGAACTGTTTTTT,TRBD1,TRBV5-1,15,TRBJ1-4
CASSQQVSGANVLTF,TGTGCCAGCAGCCAACAGGTCTCTGGGGCCAACGTCCTGACTTTC,.,TRBV5-4,15,TRBJ2-6
CASSQVGVGHTDTQYF,TGTGCCAGCAGCCAAGTGGGTGTTGGGCACACAGATACGCAGTATTTT,.,TRBV3-1/TRBV3-2,16,TRBJ2-3
CASSSTSRGTDTQYF,TGTGCCAGCAGTTCGACTAGCCGGGGCACAGATACGCAGTATTTT,TRBD2,TRBV28,15,TRBJ2-3